The 20 T cell receptor beta chains below come from one sample, sequenced in a study of chemoradiotherapy in HPV16-positive cancers. Assay used: immunoSEQ multiplex PCR; TCRdb lists only in-frame clones, some missing. The table lists around 68,000 clones, around nine tenths of them singletons. This specimen consisted of blood, obtained from a patient who underwent chemoradiotherapy. The source is a human donor with HPV-associated anogenital cancer.

This clone was seen once. The chain recombines TRBV11-3 with TRBJ2-3; 14 bases agree with TRBD2. The CDR3 extends over 18 amino acids. V shed 5 bases, J shed 2 bases, and the junction held 9 bases outside the gene matches. Germline values: CDR1 SGHNT, CDR2 YENEEA. For the CDR3, the DNA is TGTGCCAGCAGCACCGGGACTAGCGGGAGTTTGATCACAGATACGCAGTATTTT. It yields the protein CASSTGTSGSLITDTQYF. The whole variable domain, filled in from reference TRBV11-3 and TRBJ2-3, reads EAGVVQSPRYKIIEKKQPVAFWCNPISGHNTLYWYLQNLGQGPELLIRYENEEAVDDSQLPKDRFSAERLKGVDSTLKIQPAELGDSAVYLCASSTGTSGSLITDTQYFGPGTRLTVL.

V gene TRBV7-8 combines with J gene TRBJ2-2; 9 nucleotides agree with TRBD2. The CDR3 contains 15 residues. With V trimmed by 4 bases and J by 4 bases, 4 bases remained unmatched. CDR1 SGHVS and CDR2 FQNEAQ come from the germline V gene. The CDR3: CASSYGLARTGELFF. The CDR3 bases are TGTGCCAGCAGCTACGGACTAGCGCGCACCGGGGAGCTGTTTTTT.

This sequence joins TRBV7-9 and TRBJ2-7; 16 bases align to TRBD2. Germline values: CDR1 SEHNR, CDR2 FQNEAQ (reference sequence). Trimming took 5 bases from V and 1 from J; bases not matched to a gene: 8. The length of the CDR3 is 18 residues. Here the CDR3 reads CASSLGLAGGTGSYEQYF. In DNA form, the CDR3 reads TGTGCCAGCAGCCTGGGACTAGCGGGGGGGACGGGGTCCTACGAGCAGTACTTC.

The V and J genes are TRBV27 and TRBJ2-5; 9 bases are a match to TRBD1. The germline CDR1 and CDR2 sequences are MNHEY and SMNVEV (reference sequence). The J segment lost 4 bases and the V segment lost 6 bases, leaving 9 bases of the junction unmatched. The CDR3 totals 15 residues. CDR3 sequence: CASRGRDREGETQYF. Written as DNA, the CDR3 is TGTGCCAGCAGAGGCCGGGACAGGGAAGGAGAGACCCAGTACTTC.

The chain links TRBV6-1 to TRBJ2-7; D is uncertain. The CDR3 sequence is 13 residues long. V lost 2 bases to trimming and J lost 4 bases, with 9 bases between them. CDR1 and CDR2 from the germline V gene are MNHNS and SASEGT. CDR3 coding DNA: TGTGCCAGCAGTGAACAGTACGAGTACGAGCAGTACTTC. This translates into CASSEQYEYEQYF.

This chain joins TRBV10-1 and TRBJ1-2; the match to TRBD1 covers 8 bases. This CDR3 is built from 14 residues. Germline CDR1 and CDR2: WNHNN and SYGVQD (reference sequence). The CDR3, as DNA: TGCGCTATTACGGGGCAGGGGGCTATCTATGGCTACACCTTC. Its protein is CAITGQGAIYGYTF.

This chain joins TRBV5-6 and TRBJ1-4; unclear D gene. The CDR3 runs 16 residues. In germline, CDR1 is SGHDT, CDR2 YYEEEE. Trimming took off 2 bases at V and 8 bases at J, with 19 bases between the two ends. CDR3 DNA: TGTGCCAGCAGCTTCGGTATGAGAGAGCCCGCCGAAAAACTGTTTTTT. The encoded protein is CASSFGMREPAEKLFF.

This chain joins TRBV28 and TRBJ1-5; weak D call: TRBD1 (6 bases). V lost 5 bases, J lost 0 bases, and 17 bases lay in between. The CDR3 extends over 17 amino acids. The germline V gene has CDR1 MDHEN and CDR2 SYDVKM. The CDR3 coding sequence is TGTGCCAGCAGTAGGGGAACCCTAGGGGGTAGCAATCAGCCCCAGCATTTT. Translated, it gives CASSRGTLGGSNQPQHF.

The genes are TRBV7-3 and TRBJ2-5; TRBD2 matches 8 bases. The CDR3 extends over 16 amino acids. With 5 bases clipped from V and 3 bases from J, the junction kept 11 bases outside the gene matches. The germline V gene has CDR1 SGHTA and CDR2 FQGTGA. The CDR3: CASSPVAGGLEETQYF. The CDR3 bases are TGTGCCAGCAGCCCCGTCGCGGGGGGCCTTGAAGAGACCCAGTACTTC.

V and J are TRBV14 and TRBJ1-2; D is undetermined. Germline V gene sequence: CDR1 SGHDN, CDR2 FVKESK. The CDR3 extends over 14 amino acids. Trimming took off 5 bases at V and 4 bases at J, with 14 bases between the two ends. The CDR3 here is CASSVTTDGYGYTF. DNA of the CDR3: TGTGCCAGCAGCGTCACGACGGATGGCTATGGCTACACCTTC. Variable domain in full (rest from reference TRBV14 and TRBJ1-2): EAGVTQFPSHSVIEKGQTVTLRCDPISGHDNLYWYRRVMGKEIKFLLHFVKESKQDESGMPNNRFLAERTGGTYSTLKVQPAELEDSGVYFCASSVTTDGYGYTFGSGTRLTVV.

V usage is TRBV19 and J usage is TRBJ1-2; D possibly corresponds to TRBD1 (6 bases). Trimming took off 2 bases at V and 5 bases at J, with 12 bases between the two ends. The CDR3 sequence is 14 residues long. The germline V gene encodes CDR1 LNHDA and CDR2 SQIVND (reference sequence). This chain's CDR3 is CASSIRPQGYGYTF. The CDR3 coding sequence is TGTGCCAGTAGTATAAGGCCGCAGGGGTATGGCTACACCTTC.

The V and J genes are TRBV6-5 and TRBJ2-1; possible D gene TRBD2, 7 bases. Germline V CDR1 and CDR2: MNHEY, SVGAGI. V shed 8 bases and J shed 9 bases, with 20 bases lying between them. The CDR3 sequence is 14 residues long. The CDR3 nucleotides are TGTGCCAGCGAGTCACAGGGAGGGTTCGGTGAGCAGTTCTTC. Residues: CASESQGGFGEQFF.

The V gene is TRBV2, the J gene TRBJ1-1; TRBD1 aligns across 9 bases. Germline V gene lookup returns CDR1 SNHLY and CDR2 FYNNEI. There are 15 residues in the CDR3. With 4 bases clipped from V and 4 bases from J, the junction kept 7 bases outside the gene matches. This CDR3 is CASSVQGALGTEAFF. CDR3 sequence (DNA): TGTGCCAGCAGTGTACAGGGGGCTTTAGGCACTGAAGCTTTCTTT.

The V and J genes are TRBV11-2 and TRBJ1-3, with D unclear. The CDR3 extends over 13 amino acids. From germline, CDR1 is SGHAT and CDR2 FQNNGV. V was shortened by 5 bases and J by 4 bases, with 9 bases between the two germline ends. The CDR3 sequence is CASSTYVGNTIYF. DNA of the CDR3: TGTGCCAGCAGCACTTACGTAGGAAACACCATATATTTT.

The chain couples TRBV4-1 to TRBJ1-1; TRBD1 aligns across 9 bases. The junction had 19 bases not matched to a gene; V was cut back by 4 bases and J by 1 base. The germline CDR1 and CDR2 sequences are MGHRA and YSYEKL. CDR3 length: 20 residues. CDR3: CASSPTPGQGSHLENTEAFF. The DNA for the CDR3 is TGCGCCAGCAGCCCTACGCCGGGACAGGGCTCGCATCTAGAGAACACTGAAGCTTTCTTT.

The count of this clone is one. This chain connects TRBV28 to TRBJ1-5; D gene uncertain. The length of the CDR3 is 14 residues. Germline CDR1 reads MDHEN; CDR2 reads SYDVKM. Deletions cut 4 bases from V and 3 bases from J, with 10 bases between. The CDR3 spells CASSYRQPNQPQHF. The CDR3 DNA follows: TGTGCCAGCAGTTACAGACAACCCAATCAGCCCCAGCATTTT. The full variable domain, with the rest looked up from reference TRBV28 and TRBJ1-5, is DVKVTQSSRYLVKRTGEKVFLECVQDMDHENMFWYRQDPGLGLRLIYFSYDVKMKEKGDIPEGYSVSREKKERFSLILESASTNQTSMYLCASSYRQPNQPQHFGDGTRLSIL.

The chain recombines TRBV11-1 with TRBJ2-1; D remains unclear. The CDR3 extends over 13 amino acids. Trimming cost V 5 bases and J 5 bases, with 10 bases left between them. The germline gives CDR1 SGHAT, CDR2 FQDESV (reference sequence). The CDR3 DNA is TGTGCCAGCAGCCTTCAGGTCCACAATGAGCAGTTCTTC. Protein sequence: CASSLQVHNEQFF.

The rearrangement joins TRBV5-1 to TRBJ2-5; maybe TRBD1 (6 bases). The germline CDR1 and CDR2 sequences are SGHRS and YFSETQ. V shed 0 bases and J shed 5 bases, with 11 bases lying between them. The CDR3 has 14 amino acids. CDR3 residues: CASSLATGLETQYF. The CDR3 DNA sequence: TGCGCCAGCAGCTTGGCTACAGGGTTGGAGACCCAGTACTTC.

CDR3 DNA sequence: TGTGCCAGCAGCCCAAATAGCGGGAGAAATGAGCAGTTCTTC. The encoded protein is CASSPNSGRNEQFF. V and J are TRBV7-6 and TRBJ2-1; TRBD2 matches at 9 bases. The V segment lost 5 bases and the J segment 7 bases; nucleotides outside the gene matches: 6. CDR1 is SGHVS, CDR2 FNYEAQ, per germline. The CDR3 contains 14 residues. The variable domain in full, with the rest retrieved from reference TRBV7-6 and TRBJ2-1, is GAGVSQSPRYKVTKRGQDVALRCDPISGHVSLYWYRQALGQGPEFLTYFNYEAQQDKSGLPNDRFSAERPEGSISTLTIQRTEQRDSAMYRCASSPNSGRNEQFFGPGTRLTVL.

In DNA form, the CDR3 reads TGTGCCAGCAGTTACTCGACAGCCTCCTACGAGCAGTACTTC. Residues: CASSYSTASYEQYF. V is TRBV6-5 and J is TRBJ2-7, with D possibly matching TRBD1 (5 bases). From germline, CDR1 is MNHEY and CDR2 SVGAGI. Trimming pared 0 bases from V and 0 bases from J, leaving 6 bases between. The CDR3 totals 14 residues.